These 9 T cell receptor beta chains were sequenced from one sample in a study of cytomegalovirus exposure and HLA in healthy donors. Sequencing used immunoSEQ multiplex PCR; TCRdb keeps in-frame clones, though not all of them. The profile shows 150,000 or so clones, 65% to 90% of them singletons. The sample was PBMCs. These receptors came from a man younger than 30 in good health and CMV-seropositive.

Comments on this clone: The junction departs from the called germline gene at one end, perhaps through a read error. This chain uses TRBV5-1 with TRBJ1-3; D is unclear. The V gene's germline CDR1 is SGHRS and CDR2 YFSETQ. The CDR3 consists of 15 residues. Here the CDR3 reads CASSGGVNPENAIYF. The DNA for the CDR3 is TGCGCCAGCTCGGGAGGCGTAAACCCAGAAAACGCCATATATTTT.

This clone was observed a single time. V is TRBV11-2 and J is TRBJ2-5; D uncertain. There are 13 residues in the CDR3. Germline CDR1 reads SGHAT; CDR2 reads FQNNGV. V was trimmed by 1 base and J by 4 bases, leaving 7 bases between them. The CDR3 nucleotides read TGTGCCAGCAGCTTAGTGCTAGGAGAGACCCAGTACTTC. Its translation is CASSLVLGETQYF.

This chain connects TRBV5-1 to TRBJ2-7; 7 nucleotides agree with TRBD1. After removal of 3 bases from V and 3 bases from J, the junction contained 6 bases not matched to a gene. This CDR3 comprises 14 residues. Germline values: CDR1 SGHRS, CDR2 YFSETQ. CDR3 nucleotide sequence: TGCGCCAGCAGCTCTGACAGGGACATCTACGAGCAGTACTTC. Its translation: CASSSDRDIYEQYF.

V and J are TRBV6-5 and TRBJ1-1; perhaps TRBD1 as D (6 bases). Trimming shortened V by 0 bases and J by 5 bases, and 13 bases separated the two germline ends. CDR1 is MNHEY, CDR2 SVGAGI, per germline. This CDR3 is 15 amino acids long. Here the CDR3 DNA reads TGTGCCAGCAGTTACTCAGGGCAGGGGCGGACTGAAGCTTTCTTT. The encoded protein is CASSYSGQGRTEAFF.

The chain is built from TRBV19 and TRBJ1-2; D is unresolved. The CDR3 runs to 16 residues. V gave up 6 bases and J gave up 7 bases, with 24 bases separating them. CDR1 LNHDA and CDR2 SQIVND come from the germline V gene (reference sequence). The CDR3 protein is CASSLRTAGPLSGYTF. As DNA, the CDR3 is TGTGCCAGTAGCCTTCGGACGGCGGGCCCCCTCTCTGGCTACACCTTC.

This chain joins TRBV23-1 and TRBJ2-7; 10 bases align to TRBD2. TRBV23-1 is an open reading frame, and its role is uncertain. The J segment lost 2 bases and the V segment lost 0 bases, leaving 13 bases of the junction unmatched. The CDR3 loop spans 19 amino acids. In nucleotides, the CDR3 is TGCGCCAGCAGTCAATCGAGGGGGTTTTGGAGCGGGAGGGCCTACGAGCAGTACTTC. This translates into CASSQSRGFWSGRAYEQYF.

CDR3 in amino acids: CASSFAGGRETQYF. The CDR3 DNA reads TGTGCCAGCAGTTTCGCAGGGGGCAGGGAGACCCAGTACTTC. V usage is TRBV27 and J usage is TRBJ2-5, with 8 bases that match TRBD1. Germline V gene data show CDR1 as MNHEY and CDR2 as SMNVEV (reference sequence). The CDR3 has 14 residues. Trimming removed 3 bases from V and 5 bases from J; junction bases left unmatched: 5.

The chain couples TRBV7-2 to TRBJ2-7; TRBD2 matches at 10 bases. The trim removed 5 bases at V and 3 bases at J, leaving 7 bases unmatched. The CDR3 is 15 amino acids. The germline CDR1 and CDR2 sequences are SGHTA and FQGNSA. The CDR3 here is CASSPLAGDYYEQYF. CDR3 DNA sequence: TGTGCCAGCAGCCCCCTAGCGGGGGACTACTACGAGCAGTACTTC. Based on the CDR3 plus reference TRBV7-2 and TRBJ2-7, the full variable domain is GAGVSQSPSNKVTEKGKDVELRCDPISGHTALYWYRQSLGQGLEFLIYFQGNSAPDKSGLPSDRFSAERTGGSVSTLTIQRTQQEDSAVYLCASSPLAGDYYEQYFGPGTRLTVT.

The V call is TRBV5-1, the J call TRBJ1-5; 7 positions agree with TRBD1. V lost 4 bases to trimming and J lost 2 bases; unmatched junction nucleotides: 3. This CDR3 has 14 residues. In germline, CDR1 is SGHRS, CDR2 YFSETQ. CDR3 region: CASSPDRGNQPQHF. The CDR3 DNA follows: TGCGCCAGCAGCCCCGACAGGGGCAATCAGCCCCAGCATTTT.